This TCR beta chain is drawn from a study of cytomegalovirus exposure and HLA in healthy donors. Turning to this clone: Its cognate antigen is unknown.

Primers for the PCR totalled 60 Vbeta and 13 Jbeta. Clones were sequenced by immunoSEQ multiplex PCR, and TCRdb holds only the in-frame ones, with some missing. Among some 130,000 clones, around four fifths were seen once, and the ten largest hold about 4.9%. Germline trimming cut 1 base from V and 7 bases from J; bases unmatched to any gene: 9. Germline values: CDR1 LGHNA, CDR2 YSLEER. The CDR3 is 15 residues long. Study outcomes and limitations: Most TCR beta V segments were productive about 90% or about 30% of the time in an earlier analysis.

V and J are TRBV4-3 and TRBJ2-7; 8 bases agree with TRBD2. The specimen was PBMCs. This TCR came from a man aged 25 to 40 in good health. The CDR3 protein is CASSQGYPRGGEQYF. Here the CDR3 DNA reads TGCGCCAGCAGCCAAGGGTACCCCCGGGGGGGGGAGCAGTACTTC.